The sequence of this T cell receptor (beta chain) was determined in a study of cytomegalovirus exposure and HLA in healthy donors. In the case of this clone: Its antigen is undetermined.

Germline V lookup: CDR1 LGHNA, CDR2 YSLEER. V gave up 1 base and J gave up 3 bases, with 12 bases separating them. This CDR3 comprises 15 residues. In the PCR, 60 Vbeta and 13 Jbeta primers were used. TCRdb's table, derived via immunoSEQ multiplex PCR, lists solely in-frame clones and lacks some. The sample shows approximately 100,000 clones, roughly 82% of them seen only once. Findings of the study overall: Near-uniform donor sequencing depth was presumed by presence/absence analyses. The sole available immune exposure information was CMV serostatus.

Sequenced material: PBMCs. This chain joins TRBV4-3 and TRBJ1-2; D is uncertain. The origin of this receptor is a man aged 45-60 years in good health and CMV-seronegative. CDR3 amino acids: CASSQGRTADYGYTF. The CDR3 region has the DNA TGCGCCAGCAGCCAAGGCCGTACAGCAGACTATGGCTACACCTTC.